Listed here is a single T cell receptor beta chain. The entry originates in a study of T cells in Graves' hyperthyroidism and ophthalmopathy. Hyperthyroidism was newly diagnosed in patients aged 18 to 65 (duration under 2 months). Diagnostic decisions used clinical symptoms, serum thyroxine and TRAb, thyroid ultrasound and orbital computed tomography. TCR beta CDR3 sequences were amplified from RNA transcripts. First-round RT-PCR targeting the TCR CDR3 was performed with the HTBI primer set. TCRdb re-derived calls from the multiplex PCR reads in MiXCR, one entry per CDR3 protein. The sample has hundreds of thousands of distinct CDR3 sequences; about 43% are singletons. CDR3 size: 14 residues. CDR1 and CDR2 from the germline V gene are SGDLS and YYNGEE. V lost 0 bases to trimming and J lost 4 bases, with 10 bases between them.

The sample consisted of peripheral blood or thyroid tissue (not recorded which). The TCR sequence derives from a woman aged 18-30 years with Graves' hyperthyroidism. This sequence joins TRBV9 and TRBJ1-2, with D possibly being TRBD1 (6 bases). Here the CDR3 DNA reads TGTGCCAGCAGCGTAGAACAGGGAAGCTATGGCTACACCTTC. This encodes CASSVEQGSYGYTF.